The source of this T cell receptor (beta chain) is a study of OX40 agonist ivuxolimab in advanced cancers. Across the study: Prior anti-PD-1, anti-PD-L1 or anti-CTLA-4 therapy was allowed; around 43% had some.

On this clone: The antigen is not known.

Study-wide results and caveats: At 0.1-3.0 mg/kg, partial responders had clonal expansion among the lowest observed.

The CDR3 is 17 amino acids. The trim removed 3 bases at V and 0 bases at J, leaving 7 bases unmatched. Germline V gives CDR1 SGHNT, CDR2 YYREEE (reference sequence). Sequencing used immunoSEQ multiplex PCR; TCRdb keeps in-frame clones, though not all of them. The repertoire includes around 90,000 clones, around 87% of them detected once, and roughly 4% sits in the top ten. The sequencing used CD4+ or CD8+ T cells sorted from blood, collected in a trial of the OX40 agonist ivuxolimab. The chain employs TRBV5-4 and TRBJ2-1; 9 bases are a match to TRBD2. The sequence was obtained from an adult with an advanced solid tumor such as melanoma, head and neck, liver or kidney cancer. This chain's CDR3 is CASSYRAGGSSYNEQFF. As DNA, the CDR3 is TGTGCCAGCAGCTACCGAGCGGGAGGCAGCTCCTACAATGAGCAGTTCTTC.